This T cell receptor (beta chain) was found in a study of blood T cell repertoires in COVID-19. Study overall: Whether acute or convalescent, the COVID-19 samples came from the United States, Italy and Spain. T cells, B-cell-depleted T cells, or PBMCs supplied cDNA or gDNA.

The CDR3 is 19 residues long. Germline V gives CDR1 KGHSH, CDR2 LQKENI. Trimming cost V 2 bases and J 2 bases, with 24 bases left between them. Authors' methods: Reference gene primer amplification gave nucleated cell count estimates. Method: immunoSEQ multiplex PCR; TCRdb's copy keeps in-frame clones and lacks some. Clonal size and the V and J genes are those of that table, whereas D and trimming came from the DNA. The data hold about 46,000 clones, with around 85% observed a single time. Sample: peripheral blood. This receptor was taken from a human donor in a cohort sampled during active COVID-19. The donor label of this sample is uncertain. The chain recombines TRBV18 with TRBJ2-5; maybe TRBD1 (5 bases). CDR3: CASSPKEYQGFGSQETQYF. The CDR3 DNA follows: TGTGCCAGCTCACCAAAGGAGTATCAGGGATTTGGTTCGCAAGAGACCCAGTACTTC.